Below are 28 T cell receptor beta chains sequenced from a single sample in a study of OX40 agonist ivuxolimab in advanced cancers. Data came from immunoSEQ multiplex PCR; TCRdb stores just in-frame clones and leaves some out. Of around 72,000 clones listed, approximately 81% are singletons. The source material was CD4+ or CD8+ T cells sorted from blood, sampled in a trial of the OX40 agonist ivuxolimab. All receptors derive from an adult with an advanced solid tumor such as melanoma, head and neck, liver or kidney cancer.

The V call is TRBV7-2, the J call TRBJ2-6, with a possible D match to TRBD1 (6 bases). The CDR3 is made up of 16 amino acids. Deletions cut 5 bases from V and 3 bases from J, with 14 bases between. Germline CDR1 reads SGHTA; CDR2 reads FQGNSA. Here the CDR3 reads CASSIPTGIGANVLTF. The CDR3 DNA is TGTGCCAGCAGCATCCCAACAGGGATTGGGGCCAACGTCCTGACTTTC.

This clone was seen only a few times. The chain employs TRBV10-3 and TRBJ2-5; D possibly uses TRBD1 or TRBD2 (6 bases each). The CDR3 totals 13 residues. V was pared by 5 bases and J by 1 base, with 8 bases between. Germline CDR1 and CDR2: ENHRY and SYGVKD. Written as DNA, the CDR3 is TGTGCCATCAGTAGGGGGGCCCAAGAGACCCAGTACTTC. This gives the protein CAISRGAQETQYF.

V and J are TRBV7-9 and TRBJ1-2, with unresolved D. Germline values: CDR1 SEHNR, CDR2 FQNEAQ (reference sequence). CDR3 length equals 12 residues. Trimming took off 5 bases at V and 8 bases at J, with 12 bases between the two ends. DNA for the CDR3: TGTGCCAGCAGCCAGTATACAGAAGGCTACACCTTC. This codes for CASSQYTEGYTF.

This chain links TRBV9 with TRBJ2-1, with D unclear. Trimming took 0 bases from V and 4 from J, leaving 14 bases between them. CDR1 and CDR2 (germline): SGDLS, YYNGEE. The CDR3 sequence is 16 residues long. The CDR3 sequence: CASSVGATAGYNEQFF. In DNA, the CDR3 is TGTGCCAGCAGCGTAGGAGCCACGGCAGGATACAATGAGCAGTTCTTC.

This clone was seen once. This chain joins TRBV4-1 and TRBJ1-1; D remains unclear. Germline V CDR1 and CDR2: MGHRA, YSYEKL. V gave up 0 bases and J gave up 3 bases, with 2 bases separating them. The CDR3 consists of 12 residues. The CDR3 loop is CASSQDHTEAFF. As DNA, the CDR3 is TGCGCCAGCAGCCAAGATCACACTGAAGCTTTCTTT.

The chain employs TRBV5-8 and TRBJ2-3; TRBD2 is a possible D gene (7 bases). Germline V lookup: CDR1 SGHTS, CDR2 YDEGEE. Trimming took 0 bases from V and 3 from J, leaving 8 bases between them. The CDR3 sequence is 14 residues long. In DNA, the CDR3 is TGTGCCAGCAGCTTGGAGGGGGGGACAGATACGCAGTATTTT. Its translation is CASSLEGGTDTQYF. Supplemented by reference TRBV5-8 and TRBJ2-3, the full variable domain reads EAGVTQSPTHLIKTRGQQATLRCSPISGHTSVYWYQQALGLGLQFLLWYDEGEERNRGNFPPRFSGRQFPNYSSELNVNALELEDSALYLCASSLEGGTDTQYFGPGTRLTVL.

This rearrangement joins TRBV7-9 to TRBJ1-1; possibly TRBD1 for D (5 bases). This CDR3 has 15 residues. Trimming removed 5 bases at V and 1 base at J, with 14 bases between. CDR1 is SEHNR, CDR2 FQNEAQ, per germline (reference sequence). This chain's CDR3 is CASSQRGLQNTEAFF. CDR3 nucleotide sequence: TGTGCCAGCAGCCAAAGGGGACTCCAGAACACTGAAGCTTTCTTT.

The rearrangement uses TRBV10-3 and TRBJ2-1; D may correspond to TRBD1 or TRBD2 (5 bases each). The CDR3 runs to 16 residues. In germline, CDR1 is ENHRY, CDR2 SYGVKD. The V end lost 5 bases, the J end lost 0 bases, and 14 bases lay between the germline ends. DNA of the CDR3: TGTGCCATCAGTAGTAGGGACCGGAGCTCCTACAATGAGCAGTTCTTC. It yields the protein CAISSRDRSSYNEQFF.

The V and J genes are TRBV9 and TRBJ2-1; D remains unclear. This CDR3 contains 11 residues. Germline values: CDR1 SGDLS, CDR2 YYNGEE. The V gene lost 0 bases and the J gene lost 9 bases, with 4 bases spanning the gap. The CDR3 nucleotides are TGTGCCAGCAGCGTAGCTAGTGAGCAGTTCTTC. Its translation: CASSVASEQFF. The full variable domain, rest sourced from reference TRBV9 and TRBJ2-1, is DSGVTQTPKHLITATGQRVTLRCSPRSGDLSVYWYQQSLDQGLQFLIQYYNGEERAKGNILERFSAQQFPDLHSELNLSSLELGDSALYFCASSVASEQFFGPGTRLTVL.

This chain joins TRBV14 and TRBJ1-1, with a possible D match to TRBD1 (6 bases). The V gene lost 4 bases and the J gene lost 3 bases, with 9 bases spanning the gap. The CDR3 consists of 13 residues. CDR1 is SGHDN, CDR2 FVKESK, per germline. In DNA form, the CDR3 reads TGTGCCAGCAGCCGGGGGGCGGACACTGAAGCTTTCTTT. It codes for CASSRGADTEAFF.

The chain combines TRBV11-2 with TRBJ1-1; D call uncertain. Between the trimmed V and J ends, which lost 3 bases and 4 bases, there was a span of 18 bases. Germline loops: CDR1 SGHAT, CDR2 FQNNGV. The CDR3 spans 16 residues. The CDR3 region has the DNA TGTGCCAGCAGCTTTCGACAACCCGACCTCTTCACTGAAGCTTTCTTT. It codes for CASSFRQPDLFTEAFF.

This clone was counted a few times. The chain couples TRBV4-3 to TRBJ1-1, with D unresolved. Trimming removed 4 bases from V and 4 bases from J, with 16 bases in between. This CDR3 spans 15 amino acids. CDR1 is LGHNA, CDR2 YSLEER, per germline. Here the CDR3 reads CASSPSDRYGTEAFF. CDR3 sequence (DNA): TGCGCCAGCAGCCCATCCGACCGTTATGGCACTGAAGCTTTCTTT.

The J gene is TRBJ2-5, the V gene TRBV11-2, with TRBD2 matching 11 bases. Germline CDR1 reads SGHAT; CDR2 reads FQNNGV. V dropped 1 base and J dropped 1; count of bases not matched to a gene: 5. The CDR3 loop spans 17 amino acids. CDR3 coding DNA: TGTGCCAGCAGCTTAGGACAGACTAGCGGGGTCCAAGAGACCCAGTACTTC. It yields the protein CASSLGQTSGVQETQYF.

The rearrangement links TRBV15 to TRBJ1-3; D gene ambiguous. Trimming shortened V by 6 bases and J by 0 bases, and 6 bases separated the two germline ends. CDR3 length: 13 amino acids. Germline CDR1 and CDR2: LNHNV and YYDKDF (reference sequence). The CDR3 sequence: CATSIDSGNTIYF. In nucleotides, the CDR3 is TGTGCCACCAGTATCGACTCTGGAAACACCATATATTTT.

The chain links TRBV7-2 to TRBJ1-1; 8 bases are a match to TRBD1. The CDR3 extends over 15 amino acids. Losses at the gene ends were 4 bases for V and 4 bases for J; bases not matched to a gene: 8. Germline V gene data show CDR1 as SGHTA and CDR2 as FQGNSA. This chain's CDR3 is CASSYRTGLGTEAFF. CDR3 in DNA: TGTGCCAGCAGCTATAGGACAGGGCTGGGCACTGAAGCTTTCTTT.

This sequence joins TRBV12-5 and TRBJ1-6; D not certain. Germline CDR1 LGHNT, CDR2 FRNRAP. Trimming cost V 9 bases and J 5 bases, with 14 bases left between them. There are 14 residues in the CDR3. The CDR3 DNA reads as TGTGCTAGCGGTCAGCGGCACCATAATTCACCCCTCCACTTT. It translates to CASGQRHHNSPLHF.

The chain uses TRBV5-4 and TRBJ2-5; D is ambiguous. The CDR3 is 13 amino acids. CDR1 and CDR2 (germline): SGHNT, YYREEE (reference sequence). Between the trimmed V and J ends, which lost 4 bases and 5 bases, there was a span of 12 bases. CDR3 residues: CASSGVLRETQYF. The CDR3 nucleotides read TGTGCCAGCAGCGGGGTCCTTAGGGAGACCCAGTACTTC. The full variable domain, rest sourced from reference TRBV5-4 and TRBJ2-5, is ETGVTQSPTHLIKTRGQQVTLRCSSQSGHNTVSWYQQALGQGPQFIFQYYREEENGRGNFPPRFSGLQFPNYSSELNVNALELDDSALYLCASSGVLRETQYFGPGTRLLVL.

The genes are TRBV9 and TRBJ2-5; a possible D gene is TRBD2 (6 bases). TRBJ2-7 explains the end of the DNA better; the J call may be wrong. CDR1 is SGDLS and CDR2 is YYNGEE in the germline V gene. There are 17 residues in the CDR3. This chain's CDR3 is CASSPNLRGGSSYEQYF. The CDR3 DNA reads TGTGCCAGCAGCCCGAACCTTCGGGGAGGTAGCTCCTACGAGCAGTACTTC.

The chain uses TRBV7-3 and TRBJ2-1, with 7 positions matching TRBD2. CDR1 and CDR2 from the germline V gene are SGHTA and FQGTGA. CDR3 length equals 17 residues. The junction had 10 bases not matched to a gene; V was cut back by 5 bases and J by 0 bases. CDR3 nucleotide sequence: TGTGCCAGCAGCCAGGGAGGGCGGGGTAGCTCCTACAATGAGCAGTTCTTC. Protein: CASSQGGRGSSYNEQFF.

V gene TRBV27 combines with J gene TRBJ2-3, with a tentative D call TRBD2 (5 bases). The ends were cut back, 5 bases at V and 2 bases at J, with 20 bases in the middle. The CDR3 sequence is 17 residues long. Germline-derived CDR1 and CDR2 are MNHEY and SMNVEV (reference sequence). The CDR3 DNA reads TGTGCCAGCAGTCCCCGACCCCCGGGAATTTTCACAGATACGCAGTATTTT. It codes for CASSPRPPGIFTDTQYF.

The chain joins TRBV27 to TRBJ1-5; 9 bases are a match to TRBD1. Germline V gene lookup returns CDR1 MNHEY and CDR2 SMNVEV (reference sequence). The CDR3 totals 18 residues. After removal of 3 bases from V and 1 base from J, the junction contained 10 bases not matched to a gene. CDR3 DNA: TGTGCCAGCAGTTTGCGGTCAACAGGGGGCCGAAGCAATCAGCCCCAGCATTTT. This translates into CASSLRSTGGRSNQPQHF.

The chain carries TRBV19 and TRBJ2-7; TRBD2 matches at 10 bases. CDR1 is LNHDA and CDR2 is SQIVND in the germline V gene (reference sequence). There are 15 residues in the CDR3. V lost 8 bases and J lost 2; bases outside the gene matches: 9. DNA for the CDR3: TGTGCCAGTCGGACAGCCGGGACTAGCGCCTACGAGCAGTACTTC. It encodes CASRTAGTSAYEQYF. Filled out from reference TRBV19 and TRBJ2-7, the complete variable domain reads DGGITQSPKYLFRKEGQNVTLSCEQNLNHDAMYWYRQDPGQGLRLIYYSQIVNDFQKGDIAEGYSVSREKKESFPLTVTSAQKNPTAFYLCASRTAGTSAYEQYFGPGTRLTVT.

The chain carries TRBV30 and TRBJ2-5; possibly TRBD2 for D (6 bases). The length of the CDR3 is 15 residues. From germline, CDR1 is GTSNPN and CDR2 SVGIG (reference sequence). V lost 0 bases and J lost 0, with 11 bases in between. This chain's CDR3 is CAWSVPSAYQETQYF. CDR3 in DNA: TGTGCCTGGAGTGTACCTAGCGCGTACCAAGAGACCCAGTACTTC.

CDR3 sequence (DNA): TGTGCCAGCAGCACGACTGGCAATGAGCAGTTCTTC. Amino acids: CASSTTGNEQFF. The chain uses TRBV7-8 and TRBJ2-1, with D uncertain. V was pared by 5 bases and J by 6 bases, with 8 bases between. The germline V gene has CDR1 SGHVS and CDR2 FQNEAQ. The CDR3 covers 12 residues.

V is TRBV6-1 and J is TRBJ2-3; D remains ambiguous. The CDR3 loop spans 12 amino acids. The V end was cut by 6 bases, the J end by 6 bases, with 10 bases between. Germline CDR1 MNHNS, CDR2 SASEGT. The DNA of the CDR3 is TGTGCCAGCAGGCCCCGCCAGGATACGCAGTATTTT. Its protein is CASRPRQDTQYF.

The chain has TRBV11-3 and TRBJ1-1; possible D gene TRBD1, 6 bases. Germline V gives CDR1 SGHNT, CDR2 YENEEA. Trimming shortened V by 0 bases and J by 3 bases, and 14 bases separated the two germline ends. This CDR3 region has 16 residues. CDR3 sequence: CASSLDSWEGDTEAFF. The CDR3 DNA reads TGTGCCAGCAGCTTAGATTCTTGGGAGGGGGACACTGAAGCTTTCTTT.

The J gene is TRBJ2-5, the V gene TRBV28, with unresolved D. Germline lookup yields CDR1 MDHEN and CDR2 SYDVKM. V lost 7 bases, J lost 3 bases, and 15 bases lay in between. The CDR3 totals 14 residues. Here the CDR3 reads CASTPGALKETQYF. CDR3 bases: TGTGCCAGCACCCCTGGAGCATTAAAAGAGACCCAGTACTTC.

Only one count was recorded for this clone. The chain recombines TRBV2 with TRBJ1-4; 8 positions agree with TRBD1. Germline-derived CDR1 and CDR2 are SNHLY and FYNNEI. V was pared by 4 bases and J by 2 bases, with 3 bases of the junction left unmatched. The CDR3 is 15 amino acids. The CDR3 sequence is CASSGDRNTNEKLFF. DNA of the CDR3: TGTGCCAGCAGTGGGGACAGGAACACTAATGAAAAACTGTTTTTT.